Reported below is one T cell receptor beta chain. Its antigen is not identified. The sample belongs to a study of cytomegalovirus exposure and HLA in healthy donors. The study, taken as a whole, reports: HLA-A and HLA-B allele assignments for most subjects were reportedly predicted accurately using TCR beta sequences.

With 60 Vbeta and 13 Jbeta primers, the PCR was carried out. Sequencing used immunoSEQ multiplex PCR; TCRdb keeps in-frame clones, though not all of them. The sample lists tens of thousands of clones; under 85% were seen once. Donors had nominal health at sampling but likely had unrecorded immune exposures. The CDR3 loop spans 15 amino acids. V lost 0 bases and J 3 bases, leaving 11 bases between the germline ends. In germline, CDR1 is LGHNA, CDR2 YSLEER. The sample comprised PBMCs. The chain uses TRBV4-3 and TRBJ1-2; TRBD1 might be the D (6 bases). This receptor was obtained from a woman aged 40 to 55 in good health and CMV-seropositive. CDR3 DNA sequence: TGCGCCAGCAGCCAAGATGCGGGGGCCTACTATGGCTACACCTTC. It is translated as CASSQDAGAYYGYTF.